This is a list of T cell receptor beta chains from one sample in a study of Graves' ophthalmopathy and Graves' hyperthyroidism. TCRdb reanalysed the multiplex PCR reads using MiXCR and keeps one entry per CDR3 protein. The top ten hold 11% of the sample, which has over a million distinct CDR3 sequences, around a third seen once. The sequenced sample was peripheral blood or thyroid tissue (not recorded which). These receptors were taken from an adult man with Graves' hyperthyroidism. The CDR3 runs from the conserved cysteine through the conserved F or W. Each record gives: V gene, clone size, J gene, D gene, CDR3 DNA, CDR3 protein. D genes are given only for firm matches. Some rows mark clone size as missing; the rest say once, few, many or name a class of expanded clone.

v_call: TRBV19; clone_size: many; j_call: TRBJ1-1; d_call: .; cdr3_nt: TGTGCCAGTAGTATAAAGACAGACACTGAAGCTTTCTTT; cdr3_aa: CASSIKTDTEAFF
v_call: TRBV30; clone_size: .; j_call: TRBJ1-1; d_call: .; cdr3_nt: TGTGCCTGGACCCGACTAGGGATCGGAGCTTTCTTT; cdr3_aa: CAWTRLGIGAFF
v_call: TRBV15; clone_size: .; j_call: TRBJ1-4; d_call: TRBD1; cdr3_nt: TGTGCCACCAGCAGTCCCGGGACAGGGAACGAAAAACTGTTTTTT; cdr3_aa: CATSSPGTGNEKLFF
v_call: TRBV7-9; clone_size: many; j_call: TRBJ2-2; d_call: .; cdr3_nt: TGTGCCAGCAGCAATCTAGGGGGTGGGACCGGGGAGCTGTTTTTT; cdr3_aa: CASSNLGGGTGELFF
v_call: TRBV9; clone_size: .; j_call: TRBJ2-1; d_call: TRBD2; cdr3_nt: TGTGCCAGCGTGGCGGGAGGAGACAATGAGCAGTTCTTC; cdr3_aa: CASVAGGDNEQFF
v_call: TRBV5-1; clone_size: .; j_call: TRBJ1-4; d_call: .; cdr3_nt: TGCGCCAGCAGCTTGGGGGCCCGAAGGGCTAATGAAAAACTGTTTTTT; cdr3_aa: CASSLGARRANEKLFF
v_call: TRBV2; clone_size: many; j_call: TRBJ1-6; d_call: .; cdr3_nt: TGTGCCAGCAGTGAAGCCTCTTCGAATTCACCCCTCCACTTT; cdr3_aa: CASSEASSNSPLHF
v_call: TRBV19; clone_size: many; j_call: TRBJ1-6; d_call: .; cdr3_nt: TGTGCCAGTAGTATGGGACGCGGAAATTCACCCCTCCACTTT; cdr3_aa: CASSMGRGNSPLHF
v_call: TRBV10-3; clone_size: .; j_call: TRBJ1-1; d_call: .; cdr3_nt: TGTGCCACTAGAGGGGGGGCAGGAGCTTTCTTT; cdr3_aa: CATRGGAGAFF
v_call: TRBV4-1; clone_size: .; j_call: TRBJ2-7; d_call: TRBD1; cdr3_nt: TGCGCCAGCATCGGGGGACAGGGTTTCCACGAGCAGTACTTC; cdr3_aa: CASIGGQGFHEQYF
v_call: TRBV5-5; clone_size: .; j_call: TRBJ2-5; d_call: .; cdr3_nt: TGTGCCAGCAGAAGGGACGTTAGACAAGAGACCCAGTACTTC; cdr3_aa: CASRRDVRQETQYF
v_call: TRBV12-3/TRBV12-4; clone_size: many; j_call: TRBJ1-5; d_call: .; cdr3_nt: TGTGCCAGCAGTCCGGGTTCGCCCCAGCATTTT; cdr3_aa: CASSPGSPQHF
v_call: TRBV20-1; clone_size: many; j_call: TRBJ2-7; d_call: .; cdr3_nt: TGCAGTGCTAGCCCAGGGGCCTACTCCTACGAGCAGTACTTC; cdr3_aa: CSASPGAYSYEQYF
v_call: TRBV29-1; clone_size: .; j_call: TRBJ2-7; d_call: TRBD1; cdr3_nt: TGCAGCCCGGACAGGGGGCCCTACGAGCAGTACTTC; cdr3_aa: CSPDRGPYEQYF
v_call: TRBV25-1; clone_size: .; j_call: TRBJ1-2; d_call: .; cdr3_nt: TGTGCCAGCAGTGCAAACTCAGGGTTGGGACGGGCTCTTGGCTACACCTTC; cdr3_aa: CASSANSGLGRALGYTF
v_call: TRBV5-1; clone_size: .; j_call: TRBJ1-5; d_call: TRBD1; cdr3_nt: TGCGCCAGCAGCACAGGGGAAGTTGGTCAGCCCCAGCATTTT; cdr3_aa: CASSTGEVGQPQHF
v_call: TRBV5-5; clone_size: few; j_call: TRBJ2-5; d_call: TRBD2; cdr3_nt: TGTGCCAGCAGCTTCCCCCGGGGACTAGCGGGAGGGACCCAGTACTTC; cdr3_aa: CASSFPRGLAGGTQYF